Following are 12 T cell receptor beta chains from one sample sequenced in a study of T cells after posttransplantation cyclophosphamide. Assay: immunoSEQ multiplex PCR; the TCRdb copy retains only in-frame clones and omits some. The table lists about 47,000 clones, around nine tenths of them singletons. Sample: PBMCs. The receptor source for this set is a woman between 45 and 65 years old in good health and a related stem cell transplant donor.

This chain uses TRBV4-1 with TRBJ2-7; D is possibly TRBD2 (6 bases). V was shortened by 6 bases and J by 0 bases, with 12 bases between the two germline ends. The CDR3 has 14 residues. CDR1 is MGHRA, CDR2 YSYEKL, per germline. CDR3 loop: CASSQEGSSYEQYF. CDR3 DNA sequence: TGCGCCAGCAGTCAGGAGGGGAGCTCCTACGAGCAGTACTTC.

The chain couples TRBV6-1 to TRBJ2-7, with 7 bases identical to TRBD1. The CDR3 sequence is 15 residues long. Germline values: CDR1 MNHNS, CDR2 SASEGT. V dropped 6 bases and J dropped 3; count of bases not matched to a gene: 11. CDR3 residues: CASSRQGRILYEQYF. Here the CDR3 DNA reads TGTGCCAGCAGCCGACAGGGCCGGATTCTCTACGAGCAGTACTTC.

J is TRBJ2-1 and V is TRBV7-3; no clear D. CDR3 length equals 16 residues. Trimming pared 5 bases from V and 0 bases from J, leaving 14 bases between. From germline, CDR1 is SGHTA and CDR2 FQGTGA. The CDR3 DNA follows: TGTGCCAGCAGCCTTTCCTTTGCCAGCTCCTACAATGAGCAGTTCTTC. This codes for CASSLSFASSYNEQFF.

The rearrangement joins TRBV19 to TRBJ1-6, with 7 bases identical to TRBD1. Per the germline V gene, CDR1 is LNHDA and CDR2 is SQIVND (reference sequence). V was pared by 5 bases and J by 7 bases, with 8 bases of the junction left unmatched. This CDR3 has 15 amino acids. CDR3 region: CASSAPQGRNSPLHF. The CDR3 DNA is TGTGCCAGTAGTGCCCCACAGGGGCGGAATTCACCCCTCCACTTT. Drawing the rest from reference TRBV19 and TRBJ1-6, the complete variable domain is DGGITQSPKYLFRKEGQNVTLSCEQNLNHDAMYWYRQDPGQGLRLIYYSQIVNDFQKGDIAEGYSVSREKKESFPLTVTSAQKNPTAFYLCASSAPQGRNSPLHFGNGTRLTVT.

V gene TRBV6-5 combines with J gene TRBJ1-2, with TRBD1 as a possible D gene (6 bases). CDR3 length: 13 residues. Germline lookup yields CDR1 MNHEY and CDR2 SVGAGI. The V end was cut by 3 bases, the J end by 6 bases, with 11 bases between. In DNA form, the CDR3 reads TGTGCCAGCAGTTATGCGGGGGGCAATGGCTACACCTTC. As protein: CASSYAGGNGYTF.

The CDR3 sequence is CASRDRGLGGYTF. The CDR3 region has the DNA TGTGCCAGCCGGGACAGGGGGCTAGGTGGCTACACCTTC. The chain uses TRBV2 and TRBJ1-2, with 12 bases fitting TRBD1. V was pared by 8 bases and J by 7 bases, with 5 bases of the junction left unmatched. The CDR3 runs to 13 residues. Germline V CDR1 and CDR2: SNHLY, FYNNEI.

This sequence joins TRBV9 and TRBJ2-1; 13 bases match TRBD2. J was trimmed by 7 bases and V by 2 bases; bases with no gene match: 12. The length of the CDR3 is 18 residues. Germline V gene sequence: CDR1 SGDLS, CDR2 YYNGEE. The CDR3: CASSVETRTSGSRNEQFF. The DNA for the CDR3 is TGTGCCAGCAGCGTCGAGACTCGGACTAGCGGGAGTAGAAATGAGCAGTTCTTC.

The J gene is TRBJ2-2, the V gene TRBV4-1; 7 positions agree with TRBD1. CDR1 and CDR2 from the germline V gene are MGHRA and YSYEKL. CDR3 length: 13 amino acids. Trimming at V came to 9 bases and at J to 1 base, leaving 2 bases not matched to a gene. CDR3 sequence reads: CASGTENTGELFF. In nucleotides, the CDR3 is TGCGCCAGTGGGACAGAGAACACCGGGGAGCTGTTTTTT.

In DNA, the CDR3 is TGCGCCAGCAGCTTGGGACAGGACGGGCAGTACTTC. This gives the protein CASSLGQDGQYF. The rearrangement joins TRBV5-1 to TRBJ2-7; a possible D gene is TRBD1 (6 bases). Between the trimmed V and J ends, which lost 0 bases and 9 bases, there was a span of 10 bases. CDR1 is SGHRS and CDR2 is YFSETQ in the germline V gene. CDR3 length: 12 amino acids.

The chain combines TRBV10-2 with TRBJ1-2; D remains ambiguous. Trimming stripped 0 bases from V and 4 bases from J, with 15 bases between. Germline V gene sequence: CDR1 WSHSY, CDR2 SAAADI. The CDR3 length is 16 residues. The CDR3 reads CASSESAEVLAYGYTF. CDR3 in DNA: TGCGCCAGCAGTGAGTCGGCGGAGGTCTTGGCCTATGGCTACACCTTC.

The chain employs TRBV15 and TRBJ1-2; possibly TRBD1 for D (6 bases). From germline, CDR1 is LNHNV and CDR2 YYDKDF (reference sequence). This CDR3 contains 17 residues. V was clipped by 3 bases and J by 0 bases, with 17 bases between them. CDR3 sequence (DNA): TGTGCCACCAGCAGTCCTTCGCAGGGGCAAGCTAACTATGGCTACACCTTC. Translation: CATSSPSQGQANYGYTF. The full variable domain, completed using reference TRBV15 and TRBJ1-2, is DAMVIQNPRYQVTQFGKPVTLSCSQTLNHNVMYWYQQKSSQAPKLLFHYYDKDFNNEADTPDNFQSRRPNTSFCFLDIRSPGLGDTAMYLCATSSPSQGQANYGYTFGSGTRLTVV.

The chain has TRBV13 and TRBJ2-7; 9 bases map to TRBD1. The CDR3 sequence is 16 residues long. Germline V gene sequence: CDR1 PRHDT, CDR2 FYEKMQ (reference sequence). After removal of 5 bases from V and 2 bases from J, the junction contained 10 bases not matched to a gene. The CDR3 region is CASSGPGQGMTYEQYF. The DNA of the CDR3 is TGTGCCAGCAGCGGGCCGGGACAGGGTATGACCTACGAGCAGTACTTC.